This T cell receptor beta chain was identified during a study of cytomegalovirus exposure and HLA in healthy donors. The PCR ran on 60 Vbeta and 13 Jbeta primers. Sequenced by immunoSEQ multiplex PCR; TCRdb stores in-frame clones only, minus some. This table holds around 150,000 clones, 75% to 90% found once. V lost 7 bases and J lost 1; bases outside the gene matches: 14. CDR1 is LGHNA and CDR2 is YNFKEQ in the germline V gene. This CDR3 contains 17 residues. Whole-study findings and limits: A later analysis showed TCR association rates differing by HLA locus, peaking at DRB1 and lowest at HLA-C.

Regarding this clone: Its matching antigen is unknown.

This receptor was taken from a woman younger than 30 in good health and CMV-seronegative. The rearrangement uses TRBV4-2 and TRBJ2-3; 7 nucleotides align to TRBD2. The sample was PBMCs. CDR3 DNA sequence: TGTGCCAGCACCATGGACGTTCCTGGGGGGGGCACAGATACGCAGTATTTT. The encoded protein is CASTMDVPGGGTDTQYF.